Listed here is a single T cell receptor beta chain. Antigen: not known. Here immunoSEQ multiplex PCR was the method, and the copy in TCRdb shows in-frame clones only, minus some. The sample records roughly 7,600 clones, roughly four fifths being singletons. The data are from a study of PD-1 blockade in classical Hodgkin lymphoma. The study's findings and limits: Reasons behind the repertoire differences stay unclear, perhaps disease activity or earlier therapy.

V was clipped by 0 bases and J by 6 bases, with 13 bases between them. The CDR3 runs 14 residues. CDR1 is SGDLS, CDR2 YYNGEE, per germline. Each patient experienced a relapse that followed autologous stem cell transplantation, and brentuximab vedotin exposure varied. Purification of CD4+ T cells from thawed PBMCs was achieved by magnetic negative selection. This TCR was sampled from a human donor with classical Hodgkin lymphoma. This specimen consisted of CD4+ T cells from blood, obtained at baseline. The chain carries TRBV9 and TRBJ2-7; D unresolved. The CDR3 DNA reads as TGTGCCAGCAGCGTAGCACCGGTAGCCGGCGAGCAGTACTTC. This translates into CASSVAPVAGEQYF.